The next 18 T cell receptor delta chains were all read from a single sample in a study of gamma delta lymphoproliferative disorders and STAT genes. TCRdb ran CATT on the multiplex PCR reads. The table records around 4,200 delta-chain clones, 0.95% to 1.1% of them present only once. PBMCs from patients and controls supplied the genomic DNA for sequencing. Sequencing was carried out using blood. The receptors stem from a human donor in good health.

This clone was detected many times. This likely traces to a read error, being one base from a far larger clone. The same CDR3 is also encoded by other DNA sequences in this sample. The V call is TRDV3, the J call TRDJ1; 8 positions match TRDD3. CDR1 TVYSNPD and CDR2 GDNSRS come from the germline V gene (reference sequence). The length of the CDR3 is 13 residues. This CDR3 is CAFIGGYTDKLIF. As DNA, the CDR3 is TGCGCCTTTATTGGGGGATACACCGATAAACTCATCTTT.

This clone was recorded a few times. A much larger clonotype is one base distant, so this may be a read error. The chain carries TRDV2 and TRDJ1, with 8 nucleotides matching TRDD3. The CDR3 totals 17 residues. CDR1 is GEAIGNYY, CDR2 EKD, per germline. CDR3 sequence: CACDTVGDGRLADRLIF. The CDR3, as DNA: TGTGCCTGTGACACCGTGGGGGATGGACGGCTGGCCGATAGACTCATCTTT.

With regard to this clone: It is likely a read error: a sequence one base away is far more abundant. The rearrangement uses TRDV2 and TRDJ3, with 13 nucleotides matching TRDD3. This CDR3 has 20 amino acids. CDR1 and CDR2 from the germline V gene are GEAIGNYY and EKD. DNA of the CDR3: TGTGCCTGTGACACCGCGGGACTGGGGGATACGCGCTGGAACACCCGACAGATGTTTTTC. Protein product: CACDTAGLGDTRWNTRQMFF.

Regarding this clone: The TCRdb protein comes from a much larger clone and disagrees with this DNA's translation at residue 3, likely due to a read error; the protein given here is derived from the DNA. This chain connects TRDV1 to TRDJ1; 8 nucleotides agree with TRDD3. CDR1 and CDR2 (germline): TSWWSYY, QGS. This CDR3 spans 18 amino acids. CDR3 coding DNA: TGTGCTCCTGGGGAACTCTGGGGGAAAGAAGAGTACACCGATAAACTCATCTTT. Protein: CAPGELWGKEEYTDKLIF.

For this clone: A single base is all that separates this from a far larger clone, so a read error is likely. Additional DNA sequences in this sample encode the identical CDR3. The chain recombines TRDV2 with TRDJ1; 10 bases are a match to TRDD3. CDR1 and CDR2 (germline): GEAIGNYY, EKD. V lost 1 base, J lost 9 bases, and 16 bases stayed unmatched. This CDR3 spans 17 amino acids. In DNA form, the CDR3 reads TGTGCCTGTGACACTGTGGGGACTGGGGGATCCACGGGGGAACTCATCTTT. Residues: CACDTVGTGGSTGELIF.

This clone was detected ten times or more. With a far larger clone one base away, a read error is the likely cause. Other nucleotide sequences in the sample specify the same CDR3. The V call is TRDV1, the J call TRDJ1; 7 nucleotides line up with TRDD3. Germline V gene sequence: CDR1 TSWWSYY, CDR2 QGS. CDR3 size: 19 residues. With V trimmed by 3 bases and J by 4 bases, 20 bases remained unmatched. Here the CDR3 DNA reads TGTGCTCTTGGGGAGCTCCCGGTACTGGGGATGTCGGGCATCGATAAACTCATCTTT. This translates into CALGELPVLGMSGIDKLIF.

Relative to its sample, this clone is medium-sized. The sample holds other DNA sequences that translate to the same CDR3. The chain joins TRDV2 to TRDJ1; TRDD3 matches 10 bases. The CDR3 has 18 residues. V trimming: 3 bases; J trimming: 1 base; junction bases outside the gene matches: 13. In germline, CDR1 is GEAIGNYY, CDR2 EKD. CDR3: CACDRLTGGSRFTDKLIF. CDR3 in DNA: TGTGCCTGTGACCGCCTTACTGGGGGATCGCGTTTCACCGATAAACTCATCTTT.

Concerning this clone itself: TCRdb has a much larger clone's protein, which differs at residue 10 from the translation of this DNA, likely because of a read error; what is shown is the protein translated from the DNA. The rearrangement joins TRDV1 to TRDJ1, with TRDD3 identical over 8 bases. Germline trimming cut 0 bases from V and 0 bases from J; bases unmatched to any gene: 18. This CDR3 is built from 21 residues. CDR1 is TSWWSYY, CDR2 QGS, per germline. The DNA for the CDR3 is TGTGCTCTTGGGGAACTATCCCCTTACCGGGGGATAGCCTCGTACACCGATAAACTCATCTTT. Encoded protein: CALGELSPYRGIASYTDKLIF.

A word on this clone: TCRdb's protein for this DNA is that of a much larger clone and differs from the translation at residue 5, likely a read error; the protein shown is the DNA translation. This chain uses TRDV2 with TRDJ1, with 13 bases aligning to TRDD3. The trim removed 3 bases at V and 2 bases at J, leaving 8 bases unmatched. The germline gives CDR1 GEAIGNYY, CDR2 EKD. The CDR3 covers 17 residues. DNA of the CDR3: TGTGCCTGTGACCCGCTACTGGGGGATACGAGTACCGATAAACTCATCTTT. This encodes CACDPLLGDTSTDKLIF.

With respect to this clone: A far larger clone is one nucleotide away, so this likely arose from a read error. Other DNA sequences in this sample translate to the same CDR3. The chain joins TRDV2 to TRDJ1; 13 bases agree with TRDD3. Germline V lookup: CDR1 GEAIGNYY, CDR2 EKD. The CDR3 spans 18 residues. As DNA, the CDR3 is TGTGCCTGTGAGAAACTGGGGGATACGAGGGGTGTCACCGATAAACTCATCTTC. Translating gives CACEKLGDTRGVTDKLIF.

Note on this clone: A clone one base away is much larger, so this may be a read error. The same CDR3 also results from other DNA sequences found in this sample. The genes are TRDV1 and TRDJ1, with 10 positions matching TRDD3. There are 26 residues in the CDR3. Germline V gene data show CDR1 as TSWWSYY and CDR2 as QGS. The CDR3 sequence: CALGEGTEFSNVLGDEKFLGTDKLIF. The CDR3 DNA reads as TGTGCTCTTGGGGAAGGCACCGAGTTCTCCAACGTACTGGGGGATGAGAAATTTTTAGGTACCGATAAGCTCATCTTT.

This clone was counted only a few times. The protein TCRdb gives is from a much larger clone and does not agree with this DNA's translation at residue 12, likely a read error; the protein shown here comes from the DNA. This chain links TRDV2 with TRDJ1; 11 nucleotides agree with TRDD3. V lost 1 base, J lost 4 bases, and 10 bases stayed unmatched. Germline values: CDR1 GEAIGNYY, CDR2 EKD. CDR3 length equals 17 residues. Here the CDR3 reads CACDTVGDTRVFDKLIF. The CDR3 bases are TGTGCCTGTGACACGGTGGGGGATACGAGGGTTTTCGATAAACTCATCTTT.

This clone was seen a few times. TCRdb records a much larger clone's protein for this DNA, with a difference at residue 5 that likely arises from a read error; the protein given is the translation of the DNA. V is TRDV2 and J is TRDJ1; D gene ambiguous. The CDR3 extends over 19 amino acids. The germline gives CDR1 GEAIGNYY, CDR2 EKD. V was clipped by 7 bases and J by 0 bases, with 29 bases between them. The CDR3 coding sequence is TGTGCCTGCGACCCCATTCGAGTGGTGGGACAAAGGTACACCGATAAACTCATCTTT. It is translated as CACDPIRVVGQRYTDKLIF.

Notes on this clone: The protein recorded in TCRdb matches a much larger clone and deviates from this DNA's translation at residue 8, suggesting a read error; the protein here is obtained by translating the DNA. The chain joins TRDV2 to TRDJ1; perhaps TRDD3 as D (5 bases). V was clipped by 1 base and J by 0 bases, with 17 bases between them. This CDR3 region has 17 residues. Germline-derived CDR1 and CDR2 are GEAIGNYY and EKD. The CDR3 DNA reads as TGTGCCTGTGACACGCTTGGGGCAGGAGCTTACACCGATAAACTCATCTTT. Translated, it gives CACDTLGAGAYTDKLIF.

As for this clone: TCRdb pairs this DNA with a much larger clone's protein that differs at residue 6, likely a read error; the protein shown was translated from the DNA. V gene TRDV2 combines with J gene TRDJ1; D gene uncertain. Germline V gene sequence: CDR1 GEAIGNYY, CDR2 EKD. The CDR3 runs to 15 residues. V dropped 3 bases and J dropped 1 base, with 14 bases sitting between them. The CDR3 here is CACDFASSGTDKLIF. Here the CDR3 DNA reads TGTGCCTGTGACTTCGCGTCTAGTGGCACCGATAAACTCATCTTT.

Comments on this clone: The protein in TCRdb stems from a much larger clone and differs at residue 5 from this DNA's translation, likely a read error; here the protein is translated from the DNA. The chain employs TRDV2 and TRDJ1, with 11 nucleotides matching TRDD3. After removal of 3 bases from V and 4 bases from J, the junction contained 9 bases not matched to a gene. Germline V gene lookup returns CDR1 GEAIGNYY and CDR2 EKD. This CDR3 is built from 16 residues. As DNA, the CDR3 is TGTGCCTGTGACCCCGTGTTACTGGGGGATATCGATAAACTCATCTTT. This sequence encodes CACDPVLLGDIDKLIF.

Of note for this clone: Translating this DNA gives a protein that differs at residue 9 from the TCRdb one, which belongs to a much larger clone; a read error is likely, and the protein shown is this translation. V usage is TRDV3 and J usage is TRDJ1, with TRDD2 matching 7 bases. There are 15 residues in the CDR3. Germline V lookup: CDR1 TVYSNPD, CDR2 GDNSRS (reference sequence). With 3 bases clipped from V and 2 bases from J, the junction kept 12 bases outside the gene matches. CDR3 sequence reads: CAFCSYLGETDKLIF. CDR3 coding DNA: TGTGCCTTCTGTTCCTACTTAGGGGAGACCGATAAACTCATCTTT.

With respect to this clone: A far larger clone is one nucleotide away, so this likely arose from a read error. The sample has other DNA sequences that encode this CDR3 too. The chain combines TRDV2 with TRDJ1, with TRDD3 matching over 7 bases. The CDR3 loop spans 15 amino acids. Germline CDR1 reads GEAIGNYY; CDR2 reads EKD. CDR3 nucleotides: TGTGCCTGCGACACCTTGGGGGAGATTGCCGATAAACTCATCTTT. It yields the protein CACDTLGEIADKLIF.